This T cell receptor beta chain was identified in a study of blood T cell repertoires in COVID-19. Looking at the study overall: The analysed material was cDNA or gDNA that came from T cells, B-cell-depleted T cells, or PBMCs.

The CDR3 is 19 amino acids. The germline V gene has CDR1 MGHRA and CDR2 YSYEKL. The ends lost 0 bases at V and 10 bases at J; junction bases unmatched: 17. This clone was seen a single time. Sequenced by immunoSEQ multiplex PCR; TCRdb stores in-frame clones only, minus some. This table has about 500,000 clones, roughly 89% appearing once. Followed over time, Seattle patients had been enrolled while infection was active. The sequenced sample was peripheral blood. This sequence was found in a young man with COVID-19, enrolled during active disease. The chain carries TRBV4-1 and TRBJ2-1, with TRBD2 identical over 11 bases. The CDR3 here is CASSQDGTSGVTMYREQFF. The CDR3 DNA sequence: TGCGCCAGCAGCCAAGATGGGACTAGCGGAGTAACAATGTATAGGGAGCAGTTCTTC.